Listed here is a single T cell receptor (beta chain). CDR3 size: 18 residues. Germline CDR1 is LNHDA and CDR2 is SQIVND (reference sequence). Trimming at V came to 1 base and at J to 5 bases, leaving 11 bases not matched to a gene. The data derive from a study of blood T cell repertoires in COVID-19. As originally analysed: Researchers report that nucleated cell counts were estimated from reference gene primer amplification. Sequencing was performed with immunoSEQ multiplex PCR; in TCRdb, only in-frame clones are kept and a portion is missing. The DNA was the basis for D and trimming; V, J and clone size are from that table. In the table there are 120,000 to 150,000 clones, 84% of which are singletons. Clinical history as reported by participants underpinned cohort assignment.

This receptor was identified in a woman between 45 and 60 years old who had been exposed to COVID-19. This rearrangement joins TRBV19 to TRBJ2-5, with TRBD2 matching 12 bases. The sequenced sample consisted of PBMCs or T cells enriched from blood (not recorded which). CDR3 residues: CASSIAPRLAGVRETQYF. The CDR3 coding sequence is TGTGCCAGTAGTATAGCTCCCCGACTAGCGGGAGTCCGGGAGACCCAGTACTTC. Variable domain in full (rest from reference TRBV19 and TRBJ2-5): DGGITQSPKYLFRKEGQNVTLSCEQNLNHDAMYWYRQDPGQGLRLIYYSQIVNDFQKGDIAEGYSVSREKKESFPLTVTSAQKNPTAFYLCASSIAPRLAGVRETQYFGPGTRLLVL.